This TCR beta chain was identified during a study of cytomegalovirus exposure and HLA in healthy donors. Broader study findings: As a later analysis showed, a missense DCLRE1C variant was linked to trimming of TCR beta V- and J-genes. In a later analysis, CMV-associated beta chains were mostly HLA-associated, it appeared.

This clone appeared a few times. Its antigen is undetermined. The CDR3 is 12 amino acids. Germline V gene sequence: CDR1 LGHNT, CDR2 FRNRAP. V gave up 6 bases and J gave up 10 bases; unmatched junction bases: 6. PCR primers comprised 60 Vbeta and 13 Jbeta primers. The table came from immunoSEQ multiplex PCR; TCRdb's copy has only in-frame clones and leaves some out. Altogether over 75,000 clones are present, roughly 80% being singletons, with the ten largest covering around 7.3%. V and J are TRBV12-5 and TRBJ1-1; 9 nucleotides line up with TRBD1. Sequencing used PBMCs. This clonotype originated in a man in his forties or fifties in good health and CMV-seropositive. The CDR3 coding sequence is TGTGCTAGTGGCCTAGGACAGGGGCTAGCTTTCTTT. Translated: CASGLGQGLAFF. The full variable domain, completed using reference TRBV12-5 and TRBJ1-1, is DARVTQTPRHKVTEMGQEVTMRCQPILGHNTVFWYRQTMMQGLELLAYFRNRAPLDDSGMPKDRFSAEMPDATLATLKIQPSEPRDSAVYFCASGLGQGLAFFGQGTRLTVV.